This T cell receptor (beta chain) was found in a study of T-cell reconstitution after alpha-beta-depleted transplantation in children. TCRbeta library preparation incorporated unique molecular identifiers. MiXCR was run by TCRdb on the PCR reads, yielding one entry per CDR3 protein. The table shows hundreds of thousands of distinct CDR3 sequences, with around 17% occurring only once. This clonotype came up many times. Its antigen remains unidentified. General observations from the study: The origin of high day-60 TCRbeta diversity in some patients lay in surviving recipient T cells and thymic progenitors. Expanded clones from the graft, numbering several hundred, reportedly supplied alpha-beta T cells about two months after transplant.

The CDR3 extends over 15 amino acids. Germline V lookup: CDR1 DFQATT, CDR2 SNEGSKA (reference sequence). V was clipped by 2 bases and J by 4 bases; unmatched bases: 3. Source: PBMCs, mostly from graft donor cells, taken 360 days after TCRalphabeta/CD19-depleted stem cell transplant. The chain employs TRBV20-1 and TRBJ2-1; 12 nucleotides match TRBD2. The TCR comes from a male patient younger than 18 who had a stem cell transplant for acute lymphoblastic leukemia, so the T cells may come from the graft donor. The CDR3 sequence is CSARRLAGVYNEQFF. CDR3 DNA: TGCAGTGCTAGAAGACTAGCGGGAGTGTACAATGAGCAGTTCTTC.